This passage covers 5 T cell receptor beta chains from one sample sequenced in a study of blood T cells in healthy people across ages. PCR was performed a second time for 7 to 11 cycles using a sample-barcoded 5' primer and a J-beta primer mix. TCRdb re-derived calls from the 5' RACE reads in MiXCR, one entry per CDR3 protein. The repertoire consists of more than 1.4 million distinct CDR3 sequences, with roughly 45% occurring once and the leading ten covering 7% to 9%. Sequenced sample: blood. The source of these receptors is a woman under 30 in good health.

This clonotype appeared a few times. CDR3: CASSLALDPPGETQYF. The CDR3 region has the DNA TGTGCCAGCAGCTTAGCTTTGGACCCACCTGGAGAGACCCAGTACTTC. The rearrangement joins TRBV7-8 to TRBJ2-5; no clear D. Trimming stripped 0 bases from V and 4 bases from J, with 15 bases between. This CDR3 is 16 amino acids long. The germline V gene has CDR1 SGHVS and CDR2 FQNEAQ.

This clonotype has more than one count but fewer than ten. The gene calls are TRBV12-3 or TRBV12-4 and TRBJ2-1, with TRBD2 as a possible D gene (6 bases). This CDR3 has 13 amino acids. Trimming pared 6 bases from V and 6 bases from J, leaving 12 bases between. The CDR3 DNA sequence: TGTGCCAGCAGGCGGGGACCCGGCAATGAGCAGTTCTTC. Translating gives CASRRGPGNEQFF.

This clonotype showed up just a few times. This rearrangement joins TRBV11-2 to TRBJ1-5; D perhaps matches TRBD1 (5 bases). Germline V gives CDR1 SGHAT, CDR2 FQNNGV. The CDR3 is 15 residues long. The ends were cut back, 1 base at V and 0 bases at J, with 7 bases in the middle. This CDR3 is CASSLGTNSNQPQHF. In DNA form, the CDR3 reads TGTGCCAGCAGCTTAGGGACAAATAGCAATCAGCCCCAGCATTTT. Based on the CDR3 plus reference TRBV11-2 and TRBJ1-5, the full variable domain is EAGVAQSPRYKIIEKRQSVAFWCNPISGHATLYWYQQILGQGPKLLIQFQNNGVVDDSQLPKDRFSAERLKGVDSTLKIQPAKLEDSAVYLCASSLGTNSNQPQHFGDGTRLSIL.

This clonotype appeared once. V usage is TRBV5-1 and J usage is TRBJ1-2, with D maybe TRBD1 (6 bases). This CDR3 contains 15 residues. V dropped 0 bases and J dropped 6 bases, with 15 bases sitting between them. In germline, CDR1 is SGHRS, CDR2 YFSETQ. The chain's CDR3 is CASSLEGGRGDGYTF. The CDR3 nucleotides are TGCGCCAGCAGCTTGGAGGGGGGGCGTGGTGATGGCTACACCTTC. The full variable domain, completed using reference TRBV5-1 and TRBJ1-2, is KAGVTQTPRYLIKTRGQQVTLSCSPISGHRSVSWYQQTPGQGLQFLFEYFSETQRNKGNFPGRFSGRQFSNSRSEMNVSTLELGDSALYLCASSLEGGRGDGYTFGSGTRLTVV.

This sequence joins TRBV28 and TRBJ1-5; the D is unclear. Trimming removed 6 bases from V and 0 bases from J, with 12 bases in between. Germline CDR1 is MDHEN and CDR2 is SYDVKM. CDR3 length: 15 residues. The CDR3, as DNA: TGTGCCAGCAGATCGGACGGTGATAGCAATCAGCCCCAGCATTTT. Translated, it gives CASRSDGDSNQPQHF.